This TCR beta chain was identified during a study of cytotoxic CD8 clonotypes in ibrutinib-treated CLL. The intended depth for sequencing was 1 in 200,000 to 1 in 1 million T cells. Assay used: immunoSEQ multiplex PCR; TCRdb lists only in-frame clones, some missing. The data hold 270,000 or so clones, with approximately 76% observed a single time. Germline V gives CDR1 SGHDT, CDR2 YYEEEE. The CDR3 runs to 16 residues. Trimming at V came to 2 bases and at J to 5 bases, leaving 8 bases not matched to a gene. The specimen was PBMCs, collected at disease progression, from a patient treated with ibrutinib. The V call is TRBV5-6, the J call TRBJ2-3; 10 bases line up with TRBD1. The TCR sequence derives from a human donor with chronic lymphocytic leukemia. CDR3 residues: CASSFRQGASRDTQYF. In DNA form, the CDR3 reads TGTGCCAGCAGCTTCAGACAGGGGGCAAGTAGAGATACGCAGTATTTT.